These 20 T cell receptor beta chains share one sample of origin, sequenced in a study of cytomegalovirus exposure and HLA in healthy donors. Vbeta (60) and Jbeta (13) primers were used in the PCR. TCRdb keeps only in-frame clones here, not all; method: immunoSEQ multiplex PCR. This sample yields around 110,000 clones, of which around 83% are seen a single time; approximately 23% belongs to the top ten. The sample taken for sequencing was PBMCs. The receptors originated from a man aged 30 to 45 in good health and CMV-seropositive.

This chain connects TRBV28 to TRBJ2-7, with a weak D call TRBD2 (5 bases). This CDR3 has 12 residues. CDR1 is MDHEN and CDR2 is SYDVKM in the germline V gene. The V and J ends lost 5 bases and 6 bases respectively, with 11 bases between them. The CDR3 sequence is CASSIGLGEQYF. CDR3 in DNA: TGTGCCAGCAGTATAGGACTGGGCGAGCAGTACTTC.

The chain employs TRBV9 and TRBJ1-4; TRBD1 agrees at 7 bases. Germline V gene data show CDR1 as SGDLS and CDR2 as YYNGEE. This CDR3 comprises 16 residues. V shed 0 bases and J 8 bases; nucleotides not matched to a gene: 10. The CDR3 DNA reads as TGTGCCAGCAGCGTAGGGCCCGGCAGGGGGGACGAAAAACTGTTTTTT. It codes for CASSVGPGRGDEKLFF.

The chain joins TRBV7-3 to TRBJ1-4; tentatively, D is TRBD1 (6 bases). The ends were cut back, 1 base at V and 10 bases at J, with 10 bases in the middle. The CDR3 runs 13 residues. Germline V gene data show CDR1 as SGHTA and CDR2 as FQGTGA. The CDR3 here is CASSLNAGAKLFF. Here the CDR3 DNA reads TGTGCCAGCAGCTTAAATGCAGGGGCAAAACTGTTTTTT.

The chain employs TRBV28 and TRBJ2-7, with D tentatively TRBD1 (6 bases). Germline CDR1 and CDR2: MDHEN and SYDVKM. Trimming cost V 2 bases and J 4 bases, with 9 bases left between them. The CDR3 runs 13 residues. The CDR3 spells CASSLPGVYEQYF. CDR3 in DNA: TGTGCCAGCAGTTTACCAGGGGTATACGAGCAGTACTTC.

The CDR3 sequence: CASSYRGSDSPLHF. The CDR3 region has the DNA TGTGCCAGCAGTTATAGAGGGAGTGATTCACCCCTCCACTTT. This rearrangement joins TRBV6-5 to TRBJ1-6; unclear D gene. Trimming left V 3 bases short and J 8 bases short, with 11 bases between. CDR1 MNHEY and CDR2 SVGAGI come from the germline V gene. The CDR3 has 14 residues.

CDR3 DNA sequence: TGTGCCAGCAGACCACGACAGAGGAACACCGGGGAGCTGTTTTTT. The encoded protein is CASRPRQRNTGELFF. V and J are TRBV7-6 and TRBJ2-2; perhaps TRBD1 as D (5 bases). Germline-derived CDR1 and CDR2 are SGHVS and FNYEAQ. This CDR3 spans 15 amino acids. V was clipped by 6 bases and J by 1 base, with 12 bases between them.

The DNA of the CDR3 is TGTGCCAGCAGTGACCTGGGACTTACGCAAGAGACCCAGTACTTC. It encodes CASSDLGLTQETQYF. This rearrangement joins TRBV2 to TRBJ2-5, with TRBD2 as a possible D gene (6 bases). CDR1 SNHLY and CDR2 FYNNEI come from the germline V gene. Trimming took 3 bases from V and 2 from J, leaving 13 bases between them. The CDR3 totals 15 residues.

The rearrangement uses TRBV14 and TRBJ2-3; D possibly corresponds to TRBD1 (6 bases). The CDR3 extends over 16 amino acids. Germline assignment: CDR1 SGHDN and CDR2 FVKESK. Deletions cut 2 bases from V and 2 bases from J, with 14 bases between. The CDR3 DNA reads as TGTGCCAGCAGCCAAAGGGGGTATCCTTTCACAGATACGCAGTATTTT. It codes for CASSQRGYPFTDTQYF. The full variable domain, its missing parts supplied by reference TRBV14 and TRBJ2-3, is EAGVTQFPSHSVIEKGQTVTLRCDPISGHDNLYWYRRVMGKEIKFLLHFVKESKQDESGMPNNRFLAERTGGTYSTLKVQPAELEDSGVYFCASSQRGYPFTDTQYFGPGTRLTVL.

The J gene is TRBJ1-3, the V gene TRBV28; D is uncertain. Germline V gives CDR1 MDHEN, CDR2 SYDVKM. This CDR3 has 14 amino acids. Trimming took off 3 bases at V and 0 bases at J, with 6 bases between the two ends. The CDR3 DNA reads TGTGCCAGCAGTTTCAGATACTCTGGAAACACCATATATTTT. Translating gives CASSFRYSGNTIYF.

The V call is TRBV6-1, the J call TRBJ2-7; 7 nucleotides align to TRBD2. The CDR3 sequence is 15 residues long. Trimming at V came to 1 base and at J to 2 bases, leaving 5 bases not matched to a gene. CDR1 and CDR2 (germline): MNHNS, SASEGT. CDR3 coding DNA: TGTGCCAGCAGTGAAGGTCCGGGGGGAACCTACGAGCAGTACTTC. Protein: CASSEGPGGTYEQYF.

The chain joins TRBV6-5 to TRBJ2-7, with TRBD1 as a possible D gene (5 bases). The ends were cut back, 0 bases at V and 3 bases at J, with 9 bases in the middle. The CDR3 length is 14 residues. From germline, CDR1 is MNHEY and CDR2 SVGAGI. The CDR3 DNA is TGTGCCAGCAGTTACTCGCCTGACAGCTACGAGCAGTACGTC. This sequence encodes CASSYSPDSYEQYV.

The chain uses TRBV25-1 and TRBJ1-1; TRBD1 is a possible D gene (5 bases). Trimming removed 4 bases from V and 11 bases from J, with 14 bases in between. The CDR3 has 12 amino acids. Germline V CDR1 and CDR2: MGHDK, SYGVNS. The chain's CDR3 is CASSAPGLEAFF. CDR3 DNA: TGTGCCAGCAGTGCCCCGGGACTCGAGGCTTTCTTT.

Written as DNA, the CDR3 is TGTGCCAGTAGTTTAAAGACAGGGGGAGATCCTGGTGTGGCCCAGTACTTC. It encodes CASSLKTGGDPGVAQYF. The J gene is TRBJ2-5, the V gene TRBV19, with 9 positions matching TRBD1. After removal of 5 bases from V and 9 bases from J, the junction contained 19 bases not matched to a gene. This CDR3 spans 17 amino acids. The germline V gene encodes CDR1 LNHDA and CDR2 SQIVND (reference sequence).

This sequence joins TRBV5-6 and TRBJ1-4; no clear D. This CDR3 is 19 amino acids long. Per germline, CDR1 SGHDT and CDR2 YYEEEE. Trimming removed 2 bases at V and 3 bases at J, with 23 bases between. The CDR3, as DNA: TGTGCCAGCAGCTTCGAAACTTATGGACTAAACCGGGCTAATGAAAAACTGTTTTTT. Protein: CASSFETYGLNRANEKLFF.

The CDR3 loop is CASSPRTGGAPYEQYF. The CDR3 DNA reads TGTGCCAGCTCACCACGGACAGGGGGCGCCCCCTACGAGCAGTACTTC. The chain combines TRBV18 with TRBJ2-7; 11 bases map to TRBD1. The J segment lost 2 bases and the V segment lost 1 base, leaving 4 bases of the junction unmatched. CDR1 and CDR2 (germline): KGHSH, LQKENI. This CDR3 region has 16 residues.

The chain carries TRBV7-9 and TRBJ2-6; 7 bases agree with TRBD1. Trimming at V came to 5 bases and at J to 2 bases, leaving 3 bases not matched to a gene. The CDR3 covers 15 residues. Germline V gene data show CDR1 as SEHNR and CDR2 as FQNEAQ (reference sequence). In DNA form, the CDR3 reads TGTGCCAGCAGCGGTGACAGGGCTGGGGCCAACGTCCTGACTTTC. It codes for CASSGDRAGANVLTF. The full variable domain, its missing parts supplied by reference TRBV7-9 and TRBJ2-6, is DTGVSQNPRHKITKRGQNVTFRCDPISEHNRLYWYRQTLGQGPEFLTYFQNEAQLEKSRLLSDRFSAERPKGSFSTLEIQRTEQGDSAMYLCASSGDRAGANVLTFGAGSRLTVL.

The table lists this clone with a few counts. V gene TRBV5-1 combines with J gene TRBJ2-1; 8 positions match TRBD1. Germline CDR1 is SGHRS and CDR2 is YFSETQ. The CDR3 sequence is 16 residues long. The V segment lost 4 bases and the J segment 4 bases; nucleotides outside the gene matches: 10. CDR3 protein: CASSLLDRVDYNEQFF. For the CDR3, the DNA is TGCGCCAGCAGCCTATTGGACAGGGTCGATTACAATGAGCAGTTCTTC. Complete variable domain (other parts from reference TRBV5-1 and TRBJ2-1): KAGVTQTPRYLIKTRGQQVTLSCSPISGHRSVSWYQQTPGQGLQFLFEYFSETQRNKGNFPGRFSGRQFSNSRSEMNVSTLELGDSALYLCASSLLDRVDYNEQFFGPGTRLTVL.

The rearrangement uses TRBV6-5 and TRBJ1-2, with 8 bases that match TRBD1. CDR3 length equals 15 residues. CDR1 is MNHEY, CDR2 SVGAGI, per germline. Germline trimming cut 5 bases from V and 5 bases from J; bases unmatched to any gene: 10. The CDR3 DNA reads TGTGCCAGCAGTCAGGACAGGGTTAGAATGTATGGCTACACCTTC. Protein: CASSQDRVRMYGYTF.

The genes are TRBV5-6 and TRBJ2-7, with a weak D call TRBD2 (5 bases). CDR3 size: 13 residues. Trimming left V 3 bases short and J 0 bases short, with 7 bases between. The germline CDR1 and CDR2 sequences are SGHDT and YYEEEE. The DNA for the CDR3 is TGTGCCAGCAGCTCCACTAGCTCCTACGAGCAGTACGTC. It specifies CASSSTSSYEQYV.

The chain links TRBV5-6 to TRBJ2-3; 13 bases are shared with TRBD2. The germline CDR1 and CDR2 sequences are SGHDT and YYEEEE. With 4 bases clipped from V and 4 bases from J, the junction kept 6 bases outside the gene matches. The CDR3 extends over 16 amino acids. CDR3 region: CASSLGLAGAPDTQYF. Written as DNA, the CDR3 is TGTGCCAGCAGCCTAGGACTAGCGGGAGCGCCAGATACGCAGTATTTT.